Following are 5 T cell receptor beta chains from one sample sequenced in a study of blood T cells in healthy people across ages. Then a second PCR, running roughly 7 to 11 cycles, was carried out with a sample-barcoded 5' primer and a J-beta primer mix. TCRdb reanalysed the 5' RACE reads using MiXCR and keeps one entry per CDR3 protein. This repertoire shows 1.5 million to 2 million distinct CDR3 sequences, approximately 40% found once; its top ten account for more than 20%. Sequences were obtained from blood. Every receptor here comes from a human donor in good health.

Worth noting for this clonotype: Sequence at one end of the junction differs from germline and may be a read error. The chain links TRBV7-2 to TRBJ2-6; weak D call: TRBD2 (5 bases). The CDR3 loop spans 17 amino acids. Germline CDR1 and CDR2: SGHTA and FQGNSA. The CDR3 sequence is CASSLERGPTGANVLTF. In DNA, the CDR3 is TGTGCCAGCAGTTTAGAACGGGGTCCCACTGGGGCCAACGTCCTGACTTTC. Full variable domain (outside the CDR3, taken from reference TRBV7-2 and TRBJ2-6): GAGVSQSPSNKVTEKGKDVELRCDPISGHTALYWYRQSLGQGLEFLIYFQGNSAPDKSGLPSDRFSAERTGGSVSTLTIQRTQQEDSAVYLCASSLERGPTGANVLTFGAGSRLTVL.

The V and J genes are TRBV15 and TRBJ2-2; TRBD2 aligns across 15 bases. V shed 3 bases, J shed 0 bases, and the junction held 5 bases outside the gene matches. This CDR3 is built from 19 residues. Germline values: CDR1 LNHNV, CDR2 YYDKDF (reference sequence). The CDR3 protein is CATSRPGLAGGSNTGELFF. The CDR3 DNA follows: TGTGCCACCAGCAGGCCGGGACTAGCGGGGGGTTCGAACACCGGGGAGCTGTTTTTT. Together with reference TRBV15 and TRBJ2-2, the CDR3 gives the full variable domain: DAMVIQNPRYQVTQFGKPVTLSCSQTLNHNVMYWYQQKSSQAPKLLFHYYDKDFNNEADTPDNFQSRRPNTSFCFLDIRSPGLGDTAMYLCATSRPGLAGGSNTGELFFGEGSRLTVL.

This chain uses TRBV9 with TRBJ2-3; 10 bases are a match to TRBD2. The germline CDR1 and CDR2 sequences are SGDLS and YYNGEE. V lost 0 bases, J lost 0 bases, and 13 bases stayed unmatched. This CDR3 is 20 amino acids long. This chain's CDR3 is CASSVVASGGPRTSTDTQYF. The CDR3 DNA sequence: TGTGCCAGCAGCGTAGTGGCTAGCGGGGGCCCAAGAACTAGCACAGATACGCAGTATTTT.

J is TRBJ2-1 and V is TRBV5-1, with 10 bases identical to TRBD2. The CDR3 is made up of 15 amino acids. V was pared by 2 bases and J by 5 bases, with 4 bases of the junction left unmatched. CDR1 is SGHRS and CDR2 is YFSETQ in the germline V gene. The CDR3 nucleotides are TGCGCCAGCAGCTTACTAGCGGGGCGGCACAATGAGCAGTTCTTC. Protein product: CASSLLAGRHNEQFF.

A note on this clonotype: This may be a read error, as it is one base from a much larger clone. V gene TRBV20-1 combines with J gene TRBJ2-5, with 7 bases aligning to TRBD1. Germline V CDR1 and CDR2: DFQATT, SNEGSKA (reference sequence). CDR3 length: 11 residues. For the CDR3, the DNA is TGCAGGGCTCTGACAGGGGAGACCCAGTACTTC. Encoded protein: CRALTGETQYF.